One and the same sample provided the 26 T cell receptor beta chains below, sequenced in a study of early T cells in non-severe SARS-CoV-2 infection. From the 5' RACE reads, TCRdb called clonotypes with MiXCR, one entry per CDR3 protein. The sample holds about 100,000 distinct CDR3 sequences, about 13% seen once. The sequenced material came from whole blood. The receptors here all came from an adult who was a healthcare worker with PCR-confirmed SARS-CoV-2 infection or an uninfected control (not recorded which).

This clonotype was observed many times. The chain couples TRBV11-2 to TRBJ2-7; D is possibly TRBD1 (5 bases). Trimming pared 5 bases from V and 3 bases from J, leaving 17 bases between. Germline CDR1 SGHAT, CDR2 FQNNGV. The CDR3 is 15 amino acids. CDR3 loop: CASSPPKGRDYEQYF. DNA for the CDR3: TGTGCCAGCAGCCCCCCGAAGGGCAGGGACTACGAGCAGTACTTC.

This clonotype was seen at least ten times. The chain carries TRBV5-1 and TRBJ2-5; 13 bases fit TRBD2. CDR1 is SGHRS, CDR2 YFSETQ, per germline. The ends lost 0 bases at V and 4 bases at J; junction bases unmatched: 12. This CDR3 comprises 19 residues. The CDR3 region is CASSLGITSGGAGGETQYF. The CDR3, as DNA: TGCGCCAGCAGCTTGGGTATAACTAGCGGGGGGGCCGGTGGAGAGACCCAGTACTTC.

This clonotype was counted many times. CDR3 amino acids: CASSLASVSYNEQFF. The CDR3 DNA reads TGTGCCAGCAGTTTAGCTAGCGTCTCCTACAATGAGCAGTTCTTC. The V gene is TRBV27, the J gene TRBJ2-1, with D perhaps TRBD2 (6 bases). The CDR3 sequence is 15 residues long. V was clipped by 2 bases and J by 0 bases, with 8 bases between them. Germline lookup yields CDR1 MNHEY and CDR2 SMNVEV (reference sequence).

This rearrangement joins TRBV20-1 to TRBJ2-3; D uncertain. V lost 2 bases, J lost 0 bases, and 9 bases lay in between. The CDR3 has 14 residues. The germline V gene has CDR1 DFQATT and CDR2 SNEGSKA (reference sequence). CDR3 nucleotide sequence: TGCAGTGCTAGAAAACCGCTTAGCACAGATACGCAGTATTTT. Its protein product is CSARKPLSTDTQYF.

V gene TRBV29-1 combines with J gene TRBJ2-5, with 8 bases fitting TRBD1. CDR1 and CDR2 from the germline V gene are SQVTM and ANQGSEA. This CDR3 spans 14 amino acids. Losses at the gene ends were 6 bases for V and 4 bases for J; bases not matched to a gene: 10. The CDR3 nucleotides are TGCAGCGTGGGAAACGACAGGGGCCGAGAGACCCAGTACTTC. Its translation is CSVGNDRGRETQYF. Full variable domain (remainder filled in from reference TRBV29-1 and TRBJ2-5): SAVISQKPSRDICQRGTSLTIQCQVDSQVTMMFWYRQQPGQSLTLIATANQGSEATYESGFVIDKFPISRPNLTFSTLTVSNMSPEDSSIYLCSVGNDRGRETQYFGPGTRLLVL.

This clonotype was counted at least ten times. The rearrangement uses TRBV11-2 and TRBJ2-3; 10 nucleotides line up with TRBD2. This CDR3 has 18 amino acids. CDR1 and CDR2 (germline): SGHAT, FQNNGV. V dropped 4 bases and J dropped 5; count of bases not matched to a gene: 15. The CDR3 is CASSSIQKSGGAGDTQYF. CDR3 coding DNA: TGTGCCAGCAGCTCCATACAAAAGAGCGGGGGGGCCGGAGATACGCAGTATTTT.

This clonotype has a count of ten or more. The chain recombines TRBV24-1 with TRBJ2-3, with 8 bases identical to TRBD1. From germline, CDR1 is KGHDR and CDR2 SFDVKD. The V and J ends lost 12 bases and 7 bases, in that order; junction bases with no gene match: 8. The CDR3 covers 12 residues. DNA for the CDR3: TGTGCCCGGGACAGGCATTCACATACGCAGTATTTT. Its translation is CARDRHSHTQYF.

This clonotype was counted at least ten times. The chain carries TRBV6-5 and TRBJ1-5; possibly TRBD1 for D (6 bases). V was pared by 2 bases and J by 7 bases, with 9 bases between. This CDR3 is 13 amino acids long. Germline V CDR1 and CDR2: MNHEY, SVGAGI. CDR3 sequence reads: CASSYLQGQPQHF. In DNA, the CDR3 is TGTGCCAGCAGTTACCTCCAGGGGCAGCCCCAGCATTTT.

V and J are TRBV25-1 and TRBJ1-6; no clear D. Germline CDR1 and CDR2: MGHDK and SYGVNS. The V and J ends lost 3 bases and 14 bases respectively, with 17 bases between them. The CDR3 consists of 14 residues. CDR3 sequence: CASSDSGGPFALHF. DNA of the CDR3: TGTGCCAGCAGTGACTCTGGTGGGCCCTTCGCCCTCCACTTT.

This clonotype was detected ten times or more. This chain uses TRBV3-1 with TRBJ2-5; 7 nucleotides match TRBD2. CDR3 size: 13 residues. The ends lost 4 bases at V and 7 bases at J; junction bases unmatched: 6. From germline, CDR1 is LGHDT and CDR2 YNNKEL (reference sequence). CDR3 amino acids: CASSPGGSGTQYF. The CDR3 nucleotides read TGTGCCAGCAGCCCGGGAGGCTCGGGGACCCAGTACTTC.

This clonotype has ten or more counts. The chain carries TRBV18 and TRBJ2-1; 9 nucleotides match TRBD2. In germline, CDR1 is KGHSH, CDR2 LQKENI. The CDR3 is made up of 16 amino acids. J lost 7 bases, V lost 0 bases, and 7 bases had no gene match. The CDR3 protein is CASSPPLAGGRNEQFF. In nucleotides, the CDR3 is TGTGCCAGCTCACCACCTCTGGCGGGGGGGCGGAATGAGCAGTTCTTC. Looking up the rest from reference TRBV18 and TRBJ2-1 gives the full variable domain: NAGVMQNPRHLVRRRGQEARLRCSPMKGHSHVYWYRQLPEEGLKFMVYLQKENIIDESGMPKERFSAEFPKEGPSILRIQQVVRGDSAAYFCASSPPLAGGRNEQFFGPGTRLTVL.

This clonotype was counted many times. V is TRBV7-6 and J is TRBJ1-1; 7 bases fit TRBD1. CDR1 SGHVS and CDR2 FNYEAQ come from the germline V gene. The CDR3 runs to 15 residues. V shed 5 bases and J 1 base; nucleotides not matched to a gene: 7. The CDR3 bases are TGTGCCAGCAGCCGACCACAGGGGAAGAACACTGAAGCTTTCTTT. As protein: CASSRPQGKNTEAFF.

This clonotype has more than one count but fewer than ten. This rearrangement joins TRBV5-1 to TRBJ2-1, with TRBD2 identical over 11 bases. Germline V gives CDR1 SGHRS, CDR2 YFSETQ. CDR3 length equals 17 residues. The V segment lost 2 bases and the J segment 4 bases; nucleotides outside the gene matches: 8. The CDR3 is CASSFNGLAGVYNEQFF. Here the CDR3 DNA reads TGCGCCAGCAGCTTTAACGGACTAGCGGGCGTTTACAATGAGCAGTTCTTC.

The table lists this clonotype with a few counts. The chain links TRBV18 to TRBJ2-1, with D maybe TRBD2 (5 bases). The V end was cut by 4 bases, the J end by 8 bases, with 21 bases between. This CDR3 region has 16 residues. Germline V lookup: CDR1 KGHSH, CDR2 LQKENI. The CDR3 spells CASSQGIARHGDEQFF. CDR3 nucleotide sequence: TGTGCCAGCTCACAGGGAATAGCGAGACACGGGGATGAGCAGTTCTTC.

At least ten counts were recorded for this clonotype. In DNA form, the CDR3 reads TGTGCCAGCAGTGGAACAGGGCGCTACGAGCAGTACTTC. Encoded protein: CASSGTGRYEQYF. The chain joins TRBV28 to TRBJ2-7; tentative D call: TRBD1 (6 bases). V lost 5 bases, J lost 3 bases, and 11 bases lay in between. The CDR3 has 13 amino acids. Germline V CDR1 and CDR2: MDHEN, SYDVKM.

The chain carries TRBV7-6 and TRBJ1-5, with D unclear. The CDR3 runs 13 residues. Germline lookup yields CDR1 SGHVS and CDR2 FNYEAQ. V was shortened by 1 base and J by 6 bases, with 7 bases between the two germline ends. As DNA, the CDR3 is TGTGCCAGCAGCTTAGGACTAACTCAGCCCCAGCATTTT. Translation: CASSLGLTQPQHF.

The chain has TRBV5-1 and TRBJ2-5, with 8 bases fitting TRBD2. Trimming cost V 4 bases and J 5 bases; bases outside gene matches: 13. CDR3 size: 16 residues. Germline assignment: CDR1 SGHRS and CDR2 YFSETQ. Written as DNA, the CDR3 is TGCGCCAGCAGCCCCTCGCCACGGGGGGGCGGGGAGACCCAGTACTTC. This encodes CASSPSPRGGGETQYF.

This clonotype was recorded many times. This chain links TRBV10-2 with TRBJ2-1; D is ambiguous. The CDR3 covers 13 residues. The ends were cut back, 6 bases at V and 0 bases at J, with 6 bases in the middle. Germline-derived CDR1 and CDR2 are WSHSY and SAAADI. The CDR3 DNA reads TGCGCCAGCAGAGGTAGCTCCTACAATGAGCAGTTCTTC. Protein: CASRGSSYNEQFF.

DNA of the CDR3: TGCGCCAGCAGCCTCTACAAAAGCCGCTCGAGTGAGCAGTTCTTC. Encoded protein: CASSLYKSRSSEQFF. J is TRBJ2-1 and V is TRBV4-3; D is unclear. The CDR3 is 15 residues long. Per germline, CDR1 LGHNA and CDR2 YSLEER. Trimming stripped 4 bases from V and 9 bases from J, with 19 bases between.

This clonotype was picked up many times. V usage is TRBV20-1 and J usage is TRBJ1-2, with 11 positions matching TRBD1. CDR1 DFQATT and CDR2 SNEGSKA come from the germline V gene (reference sequence). CDR3 length: 14 residues. V gave up 6 bases and J gave up 4 bases; unmatched junction bases: 7. CDR3: CSAGQGAVVYGYTF. Written as DNA, the CDR3 is TGCAGTGCCGGACAGGGGGCAGTGGTCTATGGCTACACCTTC.

The CDR3 loop is CASIRTVSSNQPQHF. In nucleotides, the CDR3 is TGTGCCAGCATCCGGACAGTGTCTAGCAATCAGCCCCAGCATTTT. V usage is TRBV6-1 and J usage is TRBJ1-5, with D maybe TRBD1 (6 bases). V was pared by 7 bases and J by 0 bases, with 13 bases between. In germline, CDR1 is MNHNS, CDR2 SASEGT. This CDR3 contains 15 residues.

This clonotype came up many times. The chain carries TRBV20-1 and TRBJ1-1; maybe TRBD1 (5 bases). V was cut by 5 bases and J by 0 bases, with 10 bases left in between. The CDR3 spans 13 residues. Per germline, CDR1 DFQATT and CDR2 SNEGSKA (reference sequence). Here the CDR3 reads CSASGTLNTEAFF. The CDR3, as DNA: TGCAGTGCTTCCGGGACCTTGAACACTGAAGCTTTCTTT.

This clonotype has only a few counts. V gene TRBV9 combines with J gene TRBJ2-2; D possibly corresponds to TRBD1 (5 bases). V was shortened by 0 bases and J by 6 bases, with 12 bases between the two germline ends. CDR1 and CDR2 from the germline V gene are SGDLS and YYNGEE. CDR3 length: 15 residues. CDR3 DNA: TGTGCCAGCAGCGTAGGGTCAGGGTTCCCCGGGGAGCTGTTTTTT. Translating gives CASSVGSGFPGELFF.

In this sample, this clonotype turned up a few times. This sequence joins TRBV20-1 and TRBJ1-2; tentatively, D is TRBD1 (5 bases). The V gene lost 2 bases and the J gene lost 5 bases, with 18 bases spanning the gap. This CDR3 has 15 amino acids. Germline V gene data show CDR1 as DFQATT and CDR2 as SNEGSKA (reference sequence). CDR3 sequence reads: CSARSLDTPSYGYTF. DNA for the CDR3: TGCAGTGCTAGAAGCCTGGACACCCCTTCATATGGCTACACCTTC.

The rearrangement joins TRBV18 to TRBJ2-2; a weak D match, TRBD1 (6 bases). The germline V gene encodes CDR1 KGHSH and CDR2 LQKENI. V was cut by 0 bases and J by 5 bases, with 13 bases left in between. There are 16 residues in the CDR3. CDR3 nucleotide sequence: TGTGCCAGCTCACCACCGAAACAGGGAAGGACCGGGGAGCTGTTTTTT. Amino acid sequence: CASSPPKQGRTGELFF.

This clonotype occurred many times. This chain uses TRBV2 with TRBJ2-1; TRBD1 matches 10 bases. The trim removed 6 bases at V and 7 bases at J, leaving 9 bases unmatched. CDR3 length equals 15 residues. Per germline, CDR1 SNHLY and CDR2 FYNNEI. For the CDR3, the DNA is TGTGCCAGCAGAGCCCGGGACAGGGGCATTAATGAGCAGTTCTTC. It encodes CASRARDRGINEQFF.